This TCR beta chain was found in a study of blood T cell repertoires in COVID-19. The V segment lost 8 bases and the J segment 2 bases; nucleotides outside the gene matches: 5. This CDR3 spans 14 amino acids. From germline, CDR1 is SNHLY and CDR2 FYNNEI. This table comes from immunoSEQ multiplex PCR, and its TCRdb copy is limited to in-frame clones, with some not included. The sample holds a few hundred thousand clones, about 85% seen once. This chain connects TRBV2 to TRBJ2-3, with 9 bases identical to TRBD2. The sequenced material came from peripheral blood. This clonotype was obtained from a woman under 30 with acute or convalescent COVID-19. In nucleotides, the CDR3 is TGTGCCAGCTCTCGGACTAGCGCCACAGATACGCAGTATTTT. Encoded protein: CASSRTSATDTQYF.